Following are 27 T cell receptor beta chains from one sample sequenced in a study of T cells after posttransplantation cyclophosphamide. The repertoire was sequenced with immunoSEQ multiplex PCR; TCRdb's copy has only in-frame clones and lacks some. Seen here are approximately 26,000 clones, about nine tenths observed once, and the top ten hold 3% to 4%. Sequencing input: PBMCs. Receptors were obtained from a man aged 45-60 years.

The CDR3 loop reads CASSTTANTGELFF. The CDR3 nucleotides are TGTGCCAGCAGCACGACAGCGAACACCGGGGAGCTGTTTTTT. The J gene is TRBJ2-2, the V gene TRBV7-3; possible D gene TRBD1, 5 bases. Germline V gives CDR1 SGHTA, CDR2 FQGTGA. The CDR3 spans 14 residues. V was clipped by 5 bases and J by 0 bases, with 7 bases between them.

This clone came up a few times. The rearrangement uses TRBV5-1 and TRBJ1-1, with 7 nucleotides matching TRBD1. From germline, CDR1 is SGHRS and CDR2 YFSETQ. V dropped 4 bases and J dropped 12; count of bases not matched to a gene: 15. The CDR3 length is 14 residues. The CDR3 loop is CASSREGQPRITFF. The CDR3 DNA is TGCGCCAGCAGCCGTGAGGGACAGCCAAGGATAACTTTCTTT.

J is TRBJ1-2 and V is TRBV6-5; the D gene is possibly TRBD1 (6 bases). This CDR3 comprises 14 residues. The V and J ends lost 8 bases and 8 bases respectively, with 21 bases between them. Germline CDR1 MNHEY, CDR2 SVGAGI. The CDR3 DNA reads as TGTGCCAGCTCCGTAACAGGGTACGCCCGAGGCTACACCTTC. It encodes CASSVTGYARGYTF.

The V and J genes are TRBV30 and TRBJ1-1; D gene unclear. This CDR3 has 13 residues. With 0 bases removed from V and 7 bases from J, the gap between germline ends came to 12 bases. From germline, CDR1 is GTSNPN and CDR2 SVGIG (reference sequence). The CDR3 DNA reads TGTGCCTGGAGTGTACAACATGCCGTTGAAGCTTTCTTT. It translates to CAWSVQHAVEAFF.

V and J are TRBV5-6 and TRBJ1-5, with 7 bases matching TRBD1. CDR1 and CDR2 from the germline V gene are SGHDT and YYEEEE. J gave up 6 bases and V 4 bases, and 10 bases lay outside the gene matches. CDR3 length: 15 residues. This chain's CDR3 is CASSMSRGQAQPQHF. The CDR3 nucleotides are TGTGCCAGCAGCATGTCAAGGGGGCAAGCTCAGCCCCAGCATTTT.

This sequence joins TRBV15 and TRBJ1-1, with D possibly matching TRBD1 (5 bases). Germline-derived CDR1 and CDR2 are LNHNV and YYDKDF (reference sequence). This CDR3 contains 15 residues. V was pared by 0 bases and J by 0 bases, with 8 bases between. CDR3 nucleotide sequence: TGTGCCACCAGCAGAGACGGGGGGGTGAACACTGAAGCTTTCTTT. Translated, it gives CATSRDGGVNTEAFF.

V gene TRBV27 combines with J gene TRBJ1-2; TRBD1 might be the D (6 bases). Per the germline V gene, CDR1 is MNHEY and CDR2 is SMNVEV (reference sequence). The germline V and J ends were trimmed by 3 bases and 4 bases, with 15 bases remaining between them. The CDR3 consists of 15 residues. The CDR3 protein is CASSLSPGHLYGYTF. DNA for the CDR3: TGTGCCAGCAGTTTGTCCCCGGGACATCTCTATGGCTACACCTTC.

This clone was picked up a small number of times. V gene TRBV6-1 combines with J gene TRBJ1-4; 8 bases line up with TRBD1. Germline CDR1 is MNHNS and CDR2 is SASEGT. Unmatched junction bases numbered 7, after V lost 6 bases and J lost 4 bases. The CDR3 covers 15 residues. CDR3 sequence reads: CASSQGADFNEKLFF. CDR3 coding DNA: TGTGCCAGCAGCCAGGGGGCGGATTTTAATGAAAAACTGTTTTTT.

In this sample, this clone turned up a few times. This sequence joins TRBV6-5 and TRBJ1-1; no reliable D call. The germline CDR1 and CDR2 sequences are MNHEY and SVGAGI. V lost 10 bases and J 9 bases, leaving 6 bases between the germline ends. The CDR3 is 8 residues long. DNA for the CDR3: TGTGCCATCCCCAAAGCTTTCTTT. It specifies CAIPKAFF.

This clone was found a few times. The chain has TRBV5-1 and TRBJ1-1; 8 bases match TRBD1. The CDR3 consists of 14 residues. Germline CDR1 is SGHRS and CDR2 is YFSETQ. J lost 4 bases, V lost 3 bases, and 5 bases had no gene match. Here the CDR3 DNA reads TGCGCCAGCAGCTCAAGCACAGGGGGCACTGAAGCTTTCTTT. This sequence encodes CASSSSTGGTEAFF.

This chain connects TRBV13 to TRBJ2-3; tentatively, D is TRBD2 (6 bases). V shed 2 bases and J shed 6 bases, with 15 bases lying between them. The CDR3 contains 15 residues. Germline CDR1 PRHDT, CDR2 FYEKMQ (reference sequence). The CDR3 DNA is TGTGCCAGCAGCTTATCGGCCGCGGGGACGGATACGCAGTATTTT. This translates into CASSLSAAGTDTQYF.

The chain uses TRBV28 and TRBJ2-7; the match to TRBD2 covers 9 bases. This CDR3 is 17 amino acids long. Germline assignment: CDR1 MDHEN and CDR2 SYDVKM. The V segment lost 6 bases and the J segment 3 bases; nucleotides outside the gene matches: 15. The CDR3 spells CASSLGGGGWSVYEQYF. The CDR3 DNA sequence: TGTGCCAGCAGCCTTGGCGGGGGGGGATGGAGCGTCTACGAGCAGTACTTC.

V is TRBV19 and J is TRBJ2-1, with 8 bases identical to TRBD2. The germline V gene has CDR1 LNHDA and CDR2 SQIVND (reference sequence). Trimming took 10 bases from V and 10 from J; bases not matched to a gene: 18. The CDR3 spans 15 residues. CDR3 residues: CATSGGQGILGEQFF. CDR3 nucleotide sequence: TGTGCCACCTCGGGGGGGCAGGGGATTTTAGGAGAGCAGTTCTTC.

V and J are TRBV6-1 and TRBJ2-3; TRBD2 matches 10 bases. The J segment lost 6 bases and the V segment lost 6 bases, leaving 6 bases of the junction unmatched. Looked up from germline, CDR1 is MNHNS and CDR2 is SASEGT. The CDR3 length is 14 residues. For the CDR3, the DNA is TGTGCCAGCAGCCAGCGGGAGGGAAGGGATACGCAGTATTTT. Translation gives CASSQREGRDTQYF.

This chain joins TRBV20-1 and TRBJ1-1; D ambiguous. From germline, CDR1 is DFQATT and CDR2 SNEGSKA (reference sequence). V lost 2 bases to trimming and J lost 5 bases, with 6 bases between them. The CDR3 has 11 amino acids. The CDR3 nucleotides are TGCAGTGCTAGACTCGGGACTGAAGCTTTCTTT. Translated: CSARLGTEAFF.

The DNA for the CDR3 is TGTGCCATCAGTCTAAGCGGGGCCCAAGAGACCCAGTACTTC. Its translation is CAISLSGAQETQYF. V gene TRBV10-3 combines with J gene TRBJ2-5; 7 bases match TRBD2. The CDR3 is 14 residues long. The trim removed 5 bases at V and 1 base at J, leaving 4 bases unmatched. From germline, CDR1 is ENHRY and CDR2 SYGVKD.

The chain's CDR3 is CATSRTDRIHIQYF. The CDR3 nucleotides are TGTGCCACCAGCAGAACCGACAGGATTCACATTCAGTACTTC. The gene calls are TRBV15 and TRBJ2-4; maybe TRBD1 (6 bases). The CDR3 consists of 14 residues. The V end was cut by 2 bases, the J end by 8 bases, with 13 bases between. In germline, CDR1 is LNHNV, CDR2 YYDKDF (reference sequence).

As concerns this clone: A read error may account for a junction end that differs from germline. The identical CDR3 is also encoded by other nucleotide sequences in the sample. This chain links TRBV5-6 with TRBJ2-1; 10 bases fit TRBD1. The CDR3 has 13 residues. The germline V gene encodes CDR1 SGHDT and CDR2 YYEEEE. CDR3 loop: CASSLGTGDEQFF. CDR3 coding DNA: TGTGCCAGCAGCTTAGGGACAGGGGATGAACAGTTCTTC.

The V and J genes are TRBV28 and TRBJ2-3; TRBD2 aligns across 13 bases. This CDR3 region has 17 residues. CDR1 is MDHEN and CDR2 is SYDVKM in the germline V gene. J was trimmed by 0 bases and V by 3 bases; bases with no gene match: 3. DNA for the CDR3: TGTGCCAGCAGTTTGTGGACTAGCGGGGGAAGCACAGATACGCAGTATTTT. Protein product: CASSLWTSGGSTDTQYF.

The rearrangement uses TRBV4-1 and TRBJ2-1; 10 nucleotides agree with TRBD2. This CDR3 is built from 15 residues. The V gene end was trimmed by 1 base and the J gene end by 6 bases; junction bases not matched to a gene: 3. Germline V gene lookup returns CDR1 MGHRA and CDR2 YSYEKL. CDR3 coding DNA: TGCGCCAGCAGCCAAGCGAGCGGGAGGGCCAATGAGCAGTTCTTC. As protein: CASSQASGRANEQFF.

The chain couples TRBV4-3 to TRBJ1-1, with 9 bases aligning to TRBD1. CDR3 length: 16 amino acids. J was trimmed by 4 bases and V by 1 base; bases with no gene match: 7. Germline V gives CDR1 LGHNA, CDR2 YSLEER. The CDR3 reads CASSQGRQGVATEAFF. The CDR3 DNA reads TGCGCCAGCAGCCAAGGGAGACAGGGGGTGGCCACTGAAGCTTTCTTT.

The CDR3 here is CASSTPGGRSYEQYF. The CDR3 DNA follows: TGTGCCAGCAGTACTCCGGGGGGAAGGTCCTACGAGCAGTACTTC. The J gene is TRBJ2-7, the V gene TRBV28, with TRBD2 identical over 7 bases. Per the germline V gene, CDR1 is MDHEN and CDR2 is SYDVKM. CDR3 length: 15 residues. The trim removed 5 bases at V and 1 base at J, leaving 8 bases unmatched. Full variable domain (outside the CDR3, taken from reference TRBV28 and TRBJ2-7): DVKVTQSSRYLVKRTGEKVFLECVQDMDHENMFWYRQDPGLGLRLIYFSYDVKMKEKGDIPEGYSVSREKKERFSLILESASTNQTSMYLCASSTPGGRSYEQYFGPGTRLTVT.

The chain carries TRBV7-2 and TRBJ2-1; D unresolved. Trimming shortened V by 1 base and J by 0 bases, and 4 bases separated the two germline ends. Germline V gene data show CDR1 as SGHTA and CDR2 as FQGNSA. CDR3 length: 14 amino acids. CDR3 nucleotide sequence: TGTGCCAGCAGCTTAGAGAGCTCCTACAATGAGCAGTTCTTC. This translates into CASSLESSYNEQFF.

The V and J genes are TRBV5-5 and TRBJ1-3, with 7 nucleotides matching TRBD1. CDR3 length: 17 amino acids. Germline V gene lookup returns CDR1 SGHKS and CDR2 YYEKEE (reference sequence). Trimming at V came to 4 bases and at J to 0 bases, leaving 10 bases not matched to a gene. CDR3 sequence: CASSPNDRVRSGNTIYF. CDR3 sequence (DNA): TGTGCCAGCAGCCCCAACGACAGGGTACGCTCTGGAAACACCATATATTTT.

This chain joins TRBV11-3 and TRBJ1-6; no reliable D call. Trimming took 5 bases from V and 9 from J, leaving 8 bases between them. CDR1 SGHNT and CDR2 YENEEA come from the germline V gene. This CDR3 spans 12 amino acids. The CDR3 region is CASSPNTSPLHF. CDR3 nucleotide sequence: TGTGCCAGCAGCCCAAACACTTCACCCCTCCACTTT.

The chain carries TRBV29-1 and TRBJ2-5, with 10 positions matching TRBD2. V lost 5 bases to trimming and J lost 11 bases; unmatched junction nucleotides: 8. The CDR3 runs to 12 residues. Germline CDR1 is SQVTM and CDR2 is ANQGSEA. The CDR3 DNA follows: TGCAGCGTTACTAGCGGGACGGGAGAGCAGTACTTC. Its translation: CSVTSGTGEQYF.

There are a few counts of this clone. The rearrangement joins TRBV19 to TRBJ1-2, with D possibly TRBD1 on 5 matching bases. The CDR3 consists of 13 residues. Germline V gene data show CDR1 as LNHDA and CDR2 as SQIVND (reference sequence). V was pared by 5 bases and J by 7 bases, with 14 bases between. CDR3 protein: CASSPGRVGGYTF. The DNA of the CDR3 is TGTGCCAGTAGTCCGGGCAGGGTAGGTGGCTACACCTTC.